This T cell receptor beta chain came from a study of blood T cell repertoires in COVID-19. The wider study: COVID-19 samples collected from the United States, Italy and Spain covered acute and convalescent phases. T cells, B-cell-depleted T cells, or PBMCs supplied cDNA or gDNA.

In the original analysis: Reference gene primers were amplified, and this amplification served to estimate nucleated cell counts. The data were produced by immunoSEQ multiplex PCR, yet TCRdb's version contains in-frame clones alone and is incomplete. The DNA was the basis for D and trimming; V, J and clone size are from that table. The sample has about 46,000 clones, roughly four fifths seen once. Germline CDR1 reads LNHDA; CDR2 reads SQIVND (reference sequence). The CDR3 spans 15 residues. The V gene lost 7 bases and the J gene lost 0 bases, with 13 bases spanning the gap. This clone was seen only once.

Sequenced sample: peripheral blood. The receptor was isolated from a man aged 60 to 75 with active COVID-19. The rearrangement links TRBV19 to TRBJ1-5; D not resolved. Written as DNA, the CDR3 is TGTGCCAGTATAGGCCAGGCGTATAGCAATCAGCCCCAGCATTTT. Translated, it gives CASIGQAYSNQPQHF.